Listed below are T cell receptor beta chains from one sample, sequenced in a study of Graves' ophthalmopathy and Graves' hyperthyroidism. TCRdb re-derived calls from the multiplex PCR reads in MiXCR, one entry per CDR3 protein. The sample carries 500,000 to 800,000 distinct CDR3 sequences, 35% to 50% recorded once. Sequences were obtained from peripheral blood. Receptors originate from an adult man with Graves' ophthalmopathy. CDR3s include the opening cysteine and the closing phenylalanine or tryptophan. The D gene is left open where the match is weak. Some rows have no size entry. The others give once, few or many, or a class for an expanded clone.

v_gene: TRBV9; d_gene: TRBD1; j_gene: TRBJ1-1; abundance: .; len: 14; CDR3aa: CGSSQEDRGRDAFF; CDR3nt: TGTGGCAGCAGCCAAGAAGACAGGGGGCGGGATGCTTTCTTT
v_gene: TRBV5-1; d_gene: .; j_gene: TRBJ2-7; abundance: .; len: 14; CDR3aa: CASSLERGRYEQYF; CDR3nt: TGCGCCAGCAGCTTGGAGCGCGGCCGCTACGAGCAGTACTTC
v_gene: TRBV9; d_gene: TRBD1; j_gene: TRBJ2-7; abundance: many; len: 13; CDR3aa: CASSVVTGGEQYF; CDR3nt: TGTGCCAGCAGCGTAGTCACAGGGGGCGAGCAGTACTTC
v_gene: TRBV7-9; d_gene: .; j_gene: TRBJ2-2; abundance: .; len: 17; CDR3aa: CASSLGRGDGNTGELFF; CDR3nt: TGTGCCAGCAGCTTAGGTAGAGGGGACGGAAACACCGGGGAGCTGTTTTTT
v_gene: TRBV2; d_gene: .; j_gene: TRBJ1-4; abundance: .; len: 13; CDR3aa: CASSYGKGLKLFF; CDR3nt: TGTGCCAGCAGTTACGGAAAGGGGTTGAAACTGTTTTTT
v_gene: TRBV5-1; d_gene: .; j_gene: TRBJ1-3; abundance: few; len: 15; CDR3aa: CASSSVRDSGNTIYF; CDR3nt: TGCGCCAGCAGCTCCGTACGGGATTCTGGAAACACCATATATTTT
v_gene: TRBV15; d_gene: .; j_gene: TRBJ1-1; abundance: once; len: 14; CDR3aa: CATSRDRGTNEAFF; CDR3nt: TGTGCCACCAGCAGAGATAGAGGGACTAATGAAGCTTTCTTT
v_gene: TRBV7-9; d_gene: .; j_gene: TRBJ2-5; abundance: many; len: 16; CDR3aa: CASSLTRGALSGTQYF; CDR3nt: TGTGCCAGCAGCTTGACTCGCGGAGCCTTGAGTGGGACCCAGTACTTC
v_gene: TRBV7-2; d_gene: TRBD2; j_gene: TRBJ2-7; abundance: many; len: 16; CDR3aa: CASSLGLAGPSYEQYF; CDR3nt: TGTGCCAGCAGCCTTGGTCTAGCGGGCCCCTCCTACGAGCAGTACTTC
v_gene: TRBV7-9; d_gene: .; j_gene: TRBJ2-7; abundance: few; len: 15; CDR3aa: CASSAPARVEGEQYF; CDR3nt: TGTGCCAGCAGCGCCCCTGCTCGTGTGGAGGGAGAGCAGTACTTC
v_gene: TRBV5-1; d_gene: .; j_gene: TRBJ2-5; abundance: .; len: 13; CDR3aa: CASSFWSQETQYF; CDR3nt: TGCGCCAGCAGTTTTTGGTCCCAAGAGACCCAGTACTTC
v_gene: TRBV10-3; d_gene: .; j_gene: TRBJ2-7; abundance: .; len: 16; CDR3aa: CAISDGQFNGSYEQYF; CDR3nt: TGTGCCATCAGTGACGGACAGTTCAACGGCTCCTACGAGCAGTACTTC
v_gene: TRBV29-1; d_gene: .; j_gene: TRBJ1-2; abundance: .; len: 13; CDR3aa: CSVDVWGAEGYTF; CDR3nt: TGCAGCGTTGATGTATGGGGGGCAGAAGGCTACACCTTC
v_gene: TRBV2; d_gene: TRBD1; j_gene: TRBJ1-2; abundance: many; len: 15; CDR3aa: CASSEALQGAYGYTF; CDR3nt: TGTGCCAGCAGTGAAGCGCTTCAGGGGGCGTATGGCTACACCTTC
v_gene: TRBV6-5; d_gene: .; j_gene: TRBJ2-2; abundance: .; len: 15; CDR3aa: CASNELAGGTGELFF; CDR3nt: TGTGCCAGCAATGAGCTTGCAGGTGGCACCGGGGAGCTGTTTTTT
v_gene: TRBV7-8; d_gene: .; j_gene: TRBJ1-5; abundance: few; len: 19; CDR3aa: CASSLPSLRGRFRNQPQHF; CDR3nt: TGTGCCAGCAGCTTACCATCCTTGCGGGGCCGCTTTCGGAATCAGCCCCAGCATTTT
v_gene: TRBV30; d_gene: .; j_gene: TRBJ2-1; abundance: .; len: 12; CDR3aa: CAWRTSGREQFF; CDR3nt: TGTGCCTGGAGAACCTCGGGACGTGAGCAGTTCTTC
v_gene: TRBV6-1; d_gene: .; j_gene: TRBJ2-5; abundance: few; len: 12; CDR3aa: CASSHNRETQYF; CDR3nt: TGTGCCAGCAGCCACAATCGAGAGACCCAGTACTTC
v_gene: TRBV15; d_gene: .; j_gene: TRBJ2-5; abundance: .; len: 13; CDR3aa: CATSREFGVTQYF; CDR3nt: TGTGCCACCAGCAGAGAATTTGGGGTGACCCAGTACTTC
v_gene: TRBV7-1; d_gene: TRBD1; j_gene: TRBJ2-5; abundance: .; len: 16; CDR3aa: CASSPGQGPDGETQYF; CDR3nt: TGTGCCAGCAGCCCGGGACAGGGGCCGGATGGAGAGACCCAGTACTTC
v_gene: TRBV19; d_gene: TRBD1; j_gene: TRBJ2-2; abundance: .; len: 15; CDR3aa: CASSGTGDRAGELFF; CDR3nt: TGTGCCAGTAGTGGGACAGGGGATCGCGCCGGGGAGCTGTTTTTT
v_gene: TRBV24-1; d_gene: TRBD1; j_gene: TRBJ1-2; abundance: .; len: 14; CDR3aa: CATSEFGQGYGYTF; CDR3nt: TGTGCCACCAGTGAGTTTGGACAGGGATATGGCTACACCTTC
v_gene: TRBV10-3; d_gene: .; j_gene: TRBJ1-1; abundance: many; len: 14; CDR3aa: CAISETEMNTEAFF; CDR3nt: TGTGCCATCAGTGAGACAGAAATGAACACTGAAGCTTTCTTT
v_gene: TRBV3-1; d_gene: .; j_gene: TRBJ1-2; abundance: few; len: 16; CDR3aa: CASSQYSRDTNYGYTF; CDR3nt: TGTGCCAGCAGCCAATACTCACGGGACACTAACTATGGCTACACCTTC
v_gene: TRBV5-4; d_gene: .; j_gene: TRBJ2-3; abundance: few; len: 15; CDR3aa: CASSSDGGGTDTQYF; CDR3nt: TGTGCCAGCAGCTCGGATGGGGGAGGCACAGATACGCAGTATTTT
v_gene: TRBV7-2; d_gene: .; j_gene: TRBJ2-5; abundance: .; len: 12; CDR3aa: CASSLAWGTQYF; CDR3nt: TGTGCCAGCAGCTTGGCTTGGGGGACCCAGTACTTC
v_gene: TRBV27; d_gene: .; j_gene: TRBJ1-2; abundance: .; len: 13; CDR3aa: CASWGGSLDGYTF; CDR3nt: TGTGCCAGTTGGGGAGGAAGTCTAGATGGCTACACCTTC
v_gene: TRBV15; d_gene: .; j_gene: TRBJ1-4; abundance: .; len: 15; CDR3aa: CATSRVLGQGKKLFF; CDR3nt: TGTGCCACCAGCAGAGTTCTAGGTCAGGGGAAAAAACTGTTTTTT
v_gene: TRBV29-1; d_gene: TRBD1; j_gene: TRBJ1-2; abundance: .; len: 15; CDR3aa: CSVARDRGYFYGYTF; CDR3nt: TGCAGCGTCGCAAGGGACAGGGGGTATTTCTATGGCTACACCTTC